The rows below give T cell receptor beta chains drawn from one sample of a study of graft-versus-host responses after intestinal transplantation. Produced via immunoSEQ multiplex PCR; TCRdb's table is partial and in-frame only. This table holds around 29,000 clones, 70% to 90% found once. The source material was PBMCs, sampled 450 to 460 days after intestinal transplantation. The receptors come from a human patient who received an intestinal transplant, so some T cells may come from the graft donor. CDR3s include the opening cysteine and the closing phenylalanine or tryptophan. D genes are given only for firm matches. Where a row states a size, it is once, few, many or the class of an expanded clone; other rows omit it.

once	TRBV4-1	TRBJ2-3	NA	TGCGCCAGCAGCCAAGATCGGGATACGCAGTATTTT	CASSQDRDTQYF
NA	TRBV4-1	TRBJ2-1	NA	TGCGCCAGCACCCGAGTCGGTTCGGATGAGCAGTTCTTC	CASTRVGSDEQFF
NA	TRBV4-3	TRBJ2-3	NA	TGCGCCAGCAGCCAAGGCCCTGGCCCGGCCACAGATACGCAGTATTTT	CASSQGPGPATDTQYF
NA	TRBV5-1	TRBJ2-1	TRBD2	TGCGCCAGCAGCTCTAACGGGGGGGCCCTTGGTGAGCAGTTCTTC	CASSSNGGALGEQFF
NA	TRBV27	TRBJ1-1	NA	TGTGCCAGCAGGGCTCACACTGAAGCTTTCTTT	CASRAHTEAFF
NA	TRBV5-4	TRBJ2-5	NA	TGTGCCAGCAGCTTGGCGACCTATGAAGAGACCCAGTACTTC	CASSLATYEETQYF
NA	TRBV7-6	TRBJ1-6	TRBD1	TGTGCCAGCAGCACAAGACAGGGGACGGAACCCCTCCACTTT	CASSTRQGTEPLHF
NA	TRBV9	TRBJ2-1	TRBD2	TGTGCCAGCAGCGCCCTAGCGGGGGGGCCTTATAATGAGCAGTTCTTC	CASSALAGGPYNEQFF
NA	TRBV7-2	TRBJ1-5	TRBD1	TGTGCCAGCAGCTTAAAGGACAGGGGTAATCAGCCCCAGCATTTT	CASSLKDRGNQPQHF
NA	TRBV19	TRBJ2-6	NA	TGTGCCAGTAGTATAGGGGGCTCTGGGGCCAACGTCCTGACTTTC	CASSIGGSGANVLTF
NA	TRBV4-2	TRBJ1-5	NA	TGTGCCAGCAGCCAAGATGTGGGGTCGCCCCAGCATTTT	CASSQDVGSPQHF
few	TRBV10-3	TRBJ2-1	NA	TGTGCCATCAGTGTAGGCGGGGGCCTATACAATGAGCAGTTCTTC	CAISVGGGLYNEQFF
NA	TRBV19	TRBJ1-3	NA	TGTGCCAGTAGTATAGATCTACCACACTTTTTTGGAAACACCATATATTTT	CASSIDLPHFFGNTIYF
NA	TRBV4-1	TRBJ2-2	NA	TGCGCCAGCAGCCAAGTCCCGTGGGAGGTAAACACCGGGGAGCTGTTTTTT	CASSQVPWEVNTGELFF
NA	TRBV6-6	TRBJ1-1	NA	TGTGCCAGCCGGCCAAGTATGAACACTGAAGCTTTCTTT	CASRPSMNTEAFF
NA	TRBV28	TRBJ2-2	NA	TGTGCCAGCAAACGGGCTCCCGGGGAGCTGTTTTTT	CASKRAPGELFF
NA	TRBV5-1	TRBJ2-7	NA	TGCGCCAGCAGCTTGGGGTACGAGCAGTACTTC	CASSLGYEQYF
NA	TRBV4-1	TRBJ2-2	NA	TGCGCCAGCAGCCAAGTTCCGAACACCGGGGAGCTGTTTTTT	CASSQVPNTGELFF
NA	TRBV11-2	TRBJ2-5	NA	TGTGCCAGCAGCTTGCTTGTGGGTTTAGAGACCCAGTACTTC	CASSLLVGLETQYF
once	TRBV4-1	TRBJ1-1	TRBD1	TGCGCCAGCAGCCCACACTCAACTTGGACAGGGGGCAGTAACACTGAAGCTTTCTTT	CASSPHSTWTGGSNTEAFF
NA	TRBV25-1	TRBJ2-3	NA	TGTGCCAGCAGCCAAGGCCCAGATACGCAGTATTTT	CASSQGPDTQYF
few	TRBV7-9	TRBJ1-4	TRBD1	TGTGCCAGCAGCTTAGCCCCAGGGGGCACTAATGAAAAACTGTTTTTT	CASSLAPGGTNEKLFF
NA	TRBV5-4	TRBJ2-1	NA	TGTGCCAGCAGCTTGAATAAGGGGCCAGGTAGTAATGAGCAGTTCTTC	CASSLNKGPGSNEQFF
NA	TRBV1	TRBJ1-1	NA	TGCACCAGCAGCCAAGTGGGGGGTCAGCCCACTGAAGCTTTCTTT	CTSSQVGGQPTEAFF
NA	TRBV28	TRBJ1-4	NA	TGTGCCAGCAGTTTGGGGGGAGAGATTGAAAAACTGTTTTTT	CASSLGGEIEKLFF
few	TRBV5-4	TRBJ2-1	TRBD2	TGTGCCAGCAGCCCCGGAGGGAGCGGGAGCTACAATGAGCAGTTCTTC	CASSPGGSGSYNEQFF